One and the same sample provided the 10 T cell receptor beta chains below, sequenced in a study of blood T cell repertoires in COVID-19. Profiling relied on immunoSEQ multiplex PCR, and the TCRdb table lists in-frame clones only, not all of them. Seen here are approximately 100,000 clones, approximately 87% observed once, and the top ten hold 15% to 20%. The source material was peripheral blood. The receptors come from an older woman with acute or convalescent COVID-19.

The genes are TRBV9 and TRBJ2-7; no clear D gene. V gave up 0 bases and J gave up 2 bases, with 12 bases separating them. CDR3 length equals 15 residues. The V gene's germline CDR1 is SGDLS and CDR2 YYNGEE. CDR3 amino acids: CASSVAPSLAYEQYF. The CDR3 nucleotides read TGTGCCAGCAGCGTAGCTCCCTCCCTCGCCTACGAGCAGTACTTC.

This sequence joins TRBV28 and TRBJ2-4; maybe TRBD2 (5 bases). This CDR3 comprises 14 residues. Germline loops: CDR1 MDHEN, CDR2 SYDVKM. The V end lost 6 bases, the J end lost 1 base, and 10 bases lay between the germline ends. DNA of the CDR3: TGTGCCAGCAGATCTCGGGGTGCCAAAAACATTCAGTACTTC. Translating it yields CASRSRGAKNIQYF.

This chain connects TRBV5-4 to TRBJ2-2, with D possibly being TRBD1 (6 bases). CDR1 and CDR2 from the germline V gene are SGHNT and YYREEE (reference sequence). The V end was cut by 4 bases, the J end by 6 bases, with 13 bases between. The CDR3 has 14 amino acids. The CDR3 spells CASSPGQGPGELFF. CDR3 DNA: TGTGCCAGCAGCCCTGGGCAGGGGCCCGGGGAGCTGTTTTTT.

The V call is TRBV3-1 (or the pseudogene TRBV3-2), the J call TRBJ2-3, with 7 bases that match TRBD2. The CDR3 extends over 12 amino acids. The junction had 9 bases not matched to a gene; V was cut back by 4 bases and J by 14 bases. The germline V gene encodes CDR1 LGHDT and CDR2 YNNKEL (reference sequence). DNA of the CDR3: TGTGCCAGCAGCCCTTTTGGGGGGGAGGGGTATTTT. Amino acid sequence: CASSPFGGEGYF.

This rearrangement joins TRBV11-2 to TRBJ2-1; 8 nucleotides line up with TRBD2. V lost 2 bases to trimming and J lost 5 bases; unmatched junction nucleotides: 5. Per germline, CDR1 SGHAT and CDR2 FQNNGV. This CDR3 comprises 15 residues. CDR3 coding DNA: TGTGCCAGCAGCTTATTTACTAGCGGAAACAATGAGCAGTTCTTC. Its protein product is CASSLFTSGNNEQFF.

V is TRBV11-2 and J is TRBJ1-2; no definite D call. The CDR3 runs to 14 residues. V lost 6 bases, J lost 5 bases, and 16 bases lay in between. Germline V gives CDR1 SGHAT, CDR2 FQNNGV. For the CDR3, the DNA is TGTGCCAGCAGGCCCACGAGCACTTCGTATGGCTACACCTTC. This gives the protein CASRPTSTSYGYTF.

V and J are TRBV7-8 and TRBJ2-3; no reliable D call. Trimming took off 0 bases at V and 4 bases at J, with 8 bases between the two ends. CDR3 length: 14 residues. Germline V CDR1 and CDR2: SGHVS, FQNEAQ. CDR3 DNA sequence: TGTGCCAGCAGCTTAGCCCCGAGTTCAGATACGCAGTATTTT. Its translation: CASSLAPSSDTQYF. Full variable domain (remainder filled in from reference TRBV7-8 and TRBJ2-3): GAGVSQSPRYKVAKRGQDVALRCDPISGHVSLFWYQQALGQGPEFLTYFQNEAQLDKSGLPSDRFFAERPEGSVSTLKIQRTQQEDSAVYLCASSLAPSSDTQYFGPGTRLTVL.

Comment on this clone: One junction end disagrees with the germline gene, perhaps due to a read error. The CDR3, as DNA: TGTGCTAGCAGCTTAGCGCTAGGGGACACAGATACGCAGTATTTT. Translated, it gives CASSLALGDTDTQYF. The chain joins TRBV7-7 to TRBJ2-3; perhaps D is TRBD1 or TRBD2 (5 bases each). The CDR3 is 15 amino acids. In germline, CDR1 is SSHAT, CDR2 FNYEAQ (reference sequence).

The chain carries TRBV28 and TRBJ1-2; perhaps TRBD1 as D (6 bases). V was clipped by 5 bases and J by 1 base, with 11 bases between them. The germline CDR1 and CDR2 sequences are MDHEN and SYDVKM. The CDR3 totals 14 residues. CDR3 DNA: TGTGCCAGCAGTGTAGGGGGGGGTAACTATGGCTACACCTTC. Its protein is CASSVGGGNYGYTF.

This chain uses TRBV9 with TRBJ2-1; tentative D call: TRBD2 (6 bases). Germline V gene data show CDR1 as SGDLS and CDR2 as YYNGEE. Trimming removed 7 bases at V and 6 bases at J, with 11 bases between. The length of the CDR3 is 12 residues. The CDR3 loop reads CASSSGGNEQFF. The CDR3 nucleotides are TGTGCCAGCTCGTCCGGGGGCAATGAGCAGTTCTTC.